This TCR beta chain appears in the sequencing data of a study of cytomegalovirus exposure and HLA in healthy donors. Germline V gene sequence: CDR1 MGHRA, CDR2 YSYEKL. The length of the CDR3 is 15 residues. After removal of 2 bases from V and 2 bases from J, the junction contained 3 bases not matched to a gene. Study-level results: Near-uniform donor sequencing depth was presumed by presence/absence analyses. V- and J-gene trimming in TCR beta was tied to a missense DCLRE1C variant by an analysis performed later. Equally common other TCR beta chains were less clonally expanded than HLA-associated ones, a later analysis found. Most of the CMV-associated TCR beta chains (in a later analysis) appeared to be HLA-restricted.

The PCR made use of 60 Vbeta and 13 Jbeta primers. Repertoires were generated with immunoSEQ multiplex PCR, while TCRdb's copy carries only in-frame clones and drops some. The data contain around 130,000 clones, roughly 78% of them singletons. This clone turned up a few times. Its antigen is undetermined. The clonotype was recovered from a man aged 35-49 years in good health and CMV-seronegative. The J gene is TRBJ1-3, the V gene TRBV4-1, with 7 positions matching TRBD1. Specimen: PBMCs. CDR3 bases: TGCGCCAGCAGCCAAAACGACAGGGCTGGAAACACCATATATTTT. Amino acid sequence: CASSQNDRAGNTIYF.